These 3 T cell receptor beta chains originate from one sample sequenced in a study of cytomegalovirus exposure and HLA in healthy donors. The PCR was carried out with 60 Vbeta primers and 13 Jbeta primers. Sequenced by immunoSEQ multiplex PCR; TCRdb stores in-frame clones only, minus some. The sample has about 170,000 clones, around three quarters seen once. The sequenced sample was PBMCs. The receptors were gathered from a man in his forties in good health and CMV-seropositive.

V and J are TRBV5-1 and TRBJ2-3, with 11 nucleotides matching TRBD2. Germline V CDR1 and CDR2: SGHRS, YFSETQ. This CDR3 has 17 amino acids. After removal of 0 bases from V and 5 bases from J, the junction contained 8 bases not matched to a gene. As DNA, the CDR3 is TGCGCCAGCAGCTTGGGGGGTACTAGCGGGGGAATAGATACGCAGTATTTT. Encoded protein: CASSLGGTSGGIDTQYF.

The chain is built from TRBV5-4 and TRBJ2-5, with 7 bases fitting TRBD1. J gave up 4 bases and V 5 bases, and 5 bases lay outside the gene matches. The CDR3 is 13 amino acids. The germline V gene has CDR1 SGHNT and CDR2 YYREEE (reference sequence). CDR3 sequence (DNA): TGTGCCAGCAGATTCCGGGACAGAGAGACCCAGTACTTC. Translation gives CASRFRDRETQYF.

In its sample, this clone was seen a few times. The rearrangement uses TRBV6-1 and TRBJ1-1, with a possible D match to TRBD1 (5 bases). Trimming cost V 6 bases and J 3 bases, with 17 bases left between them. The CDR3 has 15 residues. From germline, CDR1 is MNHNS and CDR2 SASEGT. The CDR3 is CASRALGLRDTEAFF. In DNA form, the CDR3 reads TGTGCCAGCAGAGCTCTGGGACTTCGGGACACTGAAGCTTTCTTT.